The present T cell receptor (beta chain) was sequenced within a study of shared clonotypes between healthy human individuals. Overall study results and limits: Memory subsets generally showed smaller estimated richness than naive subsets did. The rarefaction results pointed to incomplete sorted-subset sequencing despite large depth. Unshared clonotypes carried lower generation probabilities than those common to all four donors.

Germline CDR1 SGHVS, CDR2 FNYEAQ. Deletions cut 1 base from V and 0 bases from J, with 15 bases between. This CDR3 contains 17 residues. It was into CD45RA+ naive and CD45RA-negative memory subsets that the CD4+ cells were split. Clones were sequenced by immunoSEQ multiplex PCR, and TCRdb holds only the in-frame ones, with some missing. This sample has around 2,000,000 clones, with roughly 95% found just once. A remark on this clone: Its antigen is unidentified.

This receptor was obtained from a man younger than 35 in good health. The chain recombines TRBV7-6 with TRBJ1-1; maybe TRBD1 (5 bases). The sequencing sample was made of naive CD4+ T cells sorted from blood. Stated subset: CD45RA+ positively selected. This CDR3 is CASSLGPVWGVNTEAFF. In DNA form, the CDR3 reads TGTGCCAGCAGCTTAGGGCCCGTGTGGGGGGTGAACACTGAAGCTTTCTTT. Full variable domain (missing parts from reference TRBV7-6 and TRBJ1-1): GAGVSQSPRYKVTKRGQDVALRCDPISGHVSLYWYRQALGQGPEFLTYFNYEAQQDKSGLPNDRFSAERPEGSISTLTIQRTEQRDSAMYRCASSLGPVWGVNTEAFFGQGTRLTVV.